This T cell receptor beta chain is from a study of blood T cell repertoires in COVID-19. On the study more broadly: The United States, Italy and Spain provided the acute and convalescent COVID-19 samples. Nucleic acid was either cDNA or gDNA, and it came from T cells, B-cell-depleted T cells, or PBMCs.

This clone was observed many times. In germline, CDR1 is MNHEY, CDR2 SMNVEV (reference sequence). CDR3 length: 12 amino acids. As originally analysed: Amplified reference gene primers provided the basis for estimating nucleated cell counts. Libraries were prepared by immunoSEQ multiplex PCR; TCRdb keeps only in-frame clonotypes and omits some of them. The V and J calls and clone size come from that table; D and trimming were worked out from the DNA. The table shows some 37,000 clones, with roughly nine tenths occurring only once. The receptor was isolated from a man aged 45-65 years in a cohort sampled during active COVID-19. Sequences were obtained from peripheral blood. J is TRBJ1-5 and V is TRBV27, with D unclear. DNA of the CDR3: TGTGCAGATTACTATAGCAATCAGCCCCAGCATTTT. Its translation is CADYYSNQPQHF.